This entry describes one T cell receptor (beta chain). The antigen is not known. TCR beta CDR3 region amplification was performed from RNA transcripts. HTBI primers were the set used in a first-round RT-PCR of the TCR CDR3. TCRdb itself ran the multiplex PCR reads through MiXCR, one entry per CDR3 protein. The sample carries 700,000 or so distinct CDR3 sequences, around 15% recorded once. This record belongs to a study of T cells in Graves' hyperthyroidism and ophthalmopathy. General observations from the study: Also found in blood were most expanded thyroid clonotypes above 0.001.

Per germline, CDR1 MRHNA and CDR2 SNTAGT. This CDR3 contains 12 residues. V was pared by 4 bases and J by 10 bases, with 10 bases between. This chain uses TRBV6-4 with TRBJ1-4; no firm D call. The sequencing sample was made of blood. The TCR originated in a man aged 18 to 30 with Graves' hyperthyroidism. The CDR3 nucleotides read TGTGCCAGCAGTGCCCGAGGAGGAAAACTGTTTTTT. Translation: CASSARGGKLFF.